Shown below are 25 T cell receptor beta chains from a single sample sequenced in a study of siplizumab effects on memory and regulatory T cells (dated by TCRdb to the late 2010s). Receptor libraries were prepared by the immunoSEQ multiplex PCR assay. The source is immuneACCESS, and TCRdb retained only in-frame sequences with V and J called. Part of the clones is not carried over; for the studies checked, unresolved V genes explain less than half of this, and the remainder is unexplained. The sample table shows about 100,000 clones, and roughly 94% are seen once. The ten largest clones take up roughly 0.61% of the sample. Sequenced: Tregs sorted from blood. These receptor sequences come from a human donor in good health.

The rearrangement uses TRBV29-1 and TRBJ1-1, with TRBD1 matching 8 bases. V gave up 7 bases and J gave up 0 bases; unmatched junction bases: 16. Germline assignment: CDR1 SQVTM and CDR2 ANQGSEA. The CDR3 contains 17 residues. CDR3 nucleotide sequence: TGCAGCGCTTTAAAAACGACAGGGGTGGGGATGAACACTGAAGCTTTCTTT. Translated, it gives CSALKTTGVGMNTEAFF.

J is TRBJ1-5 and V is TRBV28; no firm D call. Per the germline V gene, CDR1 is MDHEN and CDR2 is SYDVKM. This CDR3 is 14 amino acids long. With 3 bases removed from V and 7 bases from J, the gap between germline ends came to 13 bases. Here the CDR3 DNA reads TGTGCCAGCAGTTTTAATGAGGTCTTCCAGCCCCAGCATTTT. Encoded protein: CASSFNEVFQPQHF.

The CDR3 region has the DNA TGTGCCAGCTCAACGACCTACGAGCAGTACTTC. Amino acid sequence: CASSTTYEQYF. This sequence joins TRBV18 and TRBJ2-7; D remains unclear. Germline V gene data show CDR1 as KGHSH and CDR2 as LQKENI. This CDR3 is built from 11 residues. V was clipped by 5 bases and J by 2 bases, with 4 bases between them.

This clone was recorded only once. The V call is TRBV6-5, the J call TRBJ2-7; TRBD1 matches 8 bases. The CDR3 has 15 residues. Germline-derived CDR1 and CDR2 are MNHEY and SVGAGI. The V segment lost 6 bases and the J segment 5 bases; nucleotides outside the gene matches: 12. The CDR3 spells CASSGSRTGRNEQYF. The DNA of the CDR3 is TGTGCCAGCAGCGGGTCTCGGACAGGGAGGAACGAGCAGTACTTC.

To note about this clone: At one of its ends the junction is not consistent with the germline gene, which may arise from a read error. CDR3 loop: CASSYLTSGRPVF. The CDR3, as DNA: TGTGCCAGCAGTTACTTAACTAGCGGGAGGCCAGTCTTC. This chain links TRBV6-5 with TRBJ2-7, with 12 positions matching TRBD2. Per the germline V gene, CDR1 is MNHEY and CDR2 is SVGAGI. The CDR3 is made up of 13 amino acids.

The chain couples TRBV6-5 to TRBJ2-1; TRBD2 matches 13 bases. CDR1 and CDR2 (germline): MNHEY, SVGAGI. This CDR3 region has 16 residues. J lost 7 bases, V lost 3 bases, and 6 bases had no gene match. CDR3 DNA: TGTGCCAGCAGTTATGCACTAGCGGGAGGGCCGAATGAGCAGTTCTTC. Translated, it gives CASSYALAGGPNEQFF.

V gene TRBV6-1 combines with J gene TRBJ2-2; 9 bases map to TRBD1. V lost 5 bases, J lost 6 bases, and 7 bases stayed unmatched. This CDR3 is 15 amino acids long. The germline gives CDR1 MNHNS, CDR2 SASEGT. The CDR3 sequence: CASSTGTGLPGELFF. The CDR3 DNA reads as TGTGCCAGCAGTACCGGGACAGGGCTGCCCGGGGAGCTGTTTTTT.

The chain employs TRBV5-1 and TRBJ1-2, with 10 bases that match TRBD1. The V segment lost 6 bases and the J segment 7 bases; nucleotides outside the gene matches: 12. This CDR3 spans 15 amino acids. Per germline, CDR1 SGHRS and CDR2 YFSETQ. The CDR3 bases are TGCGCCAGCACTACTCACGGGGGACAGGGGAGTGGCTACACCTTC. Translation gives CASTTHGGQGSGYTF.

The chain carries TRBV11-2 and TRBJ2-1, with D possibly being TRBD2 (6 bases). With 4 bases removed from V and 13 bases from J, the gap between germline ends came to 23 bases. From germline, CDR1 is SGHAT and CDR2 FQNNGV. The CDR3 runs 15 residues. Here the CDR3 reads CASSSRDSYLGLQFF. The CDR3 bases are TGTGCCAGCAGCTCCCGGGACTCCTACCTCGGACTACAGTTCTTC.

This clone was detected only once. CDR3 DNA sequence: TGTGCCAGCAGCTTAGCAGAGACCCAGTACTTC. Protein: CASSLAETQYF. The chain combines TRBV7-8 with TRBJ2-5; D gene unclear. Trimming took off 0 bases at V and 4 bases at J, with 0 bases between the two ends. CDR3 size: 11 residues. Germline V CDR1 and CDR2: SGHVS, FQNEAQ.

The chain links TRBV7-9 to TRBJ2-7, with 14 bases lining up with TRBD2. V dropped 3 bases and J dropped 6; count of bases not matched to a gene: 7. This CDR3 contains 16 residues. Germline V lookup: CDR1 SEHNR, CDR2 FQNEAQ (reference sequence). This chain's CDR3 is CASSFLVTSGRGEQYF. The DNA for the CDR3 is TGTGCCAGCAGCTTTCTCGTGACTAGCGGGAGGGGCGAGCAGTACTTC.

The V and J genes are TRBV7-7 and TRBJ2-2, with D tentatively TRBD1 (5 bases). The CDR3 is made up of 19 amino acids. The V gene's germline CDR1 is SSHAT and CDR2 FNYEAQ (reference sequence). V lost 5 bases and J 4 bases, leaving 26 bases between the germline ends. Here the CDR3 reads CASSPQLIWSQARTGELFF. CDR3 nucleotides: TGTGCCAGCAGCCCCCAGTTAATTTGGTCACAGGCTCGCACCGGGGAGCTGTTTTTT.

The chain is built from TRBV7-3 and TRBJ2-1, with D tentatively TRBD2 (6 bases). Trimming took off 1 base at V and 7 bases at J, with 11 bases between the two ends. The CDR3 is 14 amino acids. The V gene's germline CDR1 is SGHTA and CDR2 FQGTGA. The CDR3 DNA sequence: TGTGCCAGCAGCTTAAGGCGGGACTCGAATGAGCAGTTCTTC. Translating it yields CASSLRRDSNEQFF.

J is TRBJ1-2 and V is TRBV21-1. TRBV21-1 is annotated as a pseudogene. The CDR3 consists of 16 residues. CDR3 sequence: CASSNRGRPRVGGYTF. CDR3 in DNA: TGTGCCAGCAGCAACCGTGGGAGGCCTCGGGTTGGTGGCTACACCTTC.

In this sample, this clone turned up once. This rearrangement joins TRBV5-4 to TRBJ2-2; D is unclear. V was clipped by 4 bases and J by 0 bases, with 1 base between them. There are 12 residues in the CDR3. CDR1 and CDR2 from the germline V gene are SGHNT and YYREEE (reference sequence). The CDR3 DNA is TGTGCCAGCAGCACGAACACCGGGGAGCTGTTTTTT. Translating gives CASSTNTGELFF.

The rearrangement links TRBV28 to TRBJ1-2; D unresolved. The CDR3 loop spans 12 amino acids. Germline CDR1 reads MDHEN; CDR2 reads SYDVKM. V was clipped by 3 bases and J by 2 bases, with 4 bases between them. CDR3 coding DNA: TGTGCCAGCAGTTTGGGGAACTATGGCTACACCTTC. It is translated as CASSLGNYGYTF.

This clone showed up just once. CDR3 in amino acids: CASSYTGGLSEAFF. As DNA, the CDR3 is TGTGCCAGCAGTTACACAGGGGGCCTCTCTGAAGCTTTCTTT. The rearrangement uses TRBV6-5 and TRBJ1-1, with 9 bases that match TRBD1. The CDR3 has 14 amino acids. CDR1 is MNHEY and CDR2 is SVGAGI in the germline V gene. The ends lost 2 bases at V and 6 bases at J; junction bases unmatched: 4.

This chain joins TRBV5-1 and TRBJ2-1; 10 bases align to TRBD2. The germline V gene has CDR1 SGHRS and CDR2 YFSETQ. Germline trimming cut 4 bases from V and 1 base from J; bases unmatched to any gene: 8. The CDR3 is made up of 17 amino acids. The CDR3 DNA reads as TGCGCCAGCAGCATCGGACTAGCGGCAACATCCTACAATGAGCAGTTCTTC. Amino acids: CASSIGLAATSYNEQFF.

The chain uses TRBV9 and TRBJ1-5; D not resolved. Germline V gene data show CDR1 as SGDLS and CDR2 as YYNGEE. Deletions cut 3 bases from V and 0 bases from J, with 16 bases between. The CDR3 covers 17 residues. CDR3 in DNA: TGTGCCAGCAGCGCGGCACGGACTCTTTATAGCAATCAGCCCCAGCATTTT. Translation: CASSAARTLYSNQPQHF.

The chain combines TRBV7-6 with TRBJ2-1; 10 nucleotides agree with TRBD2. The V gene end was trimmed by 3 bases and the J gene end by 6 bases; junction bases not matched to a gene: 11. The CDR3 covers 17 residues. Germline values: CDR1 SGHVS, CDR2 FNYEAQ. As DNA, the CDR3 is TGTGCCAGCAGCTTCCAACTAGCGGGAATCCTGGGCAATGAGCAGTTCTTC. Encoded protein: CASSFQLAGILGNEQFF.

The chain is built from TRBV30 and TRBJ1-5, with D unresolved. This CDR3 is 13 amino acids long. Trimming removed 2 bases from V and 6 bases from J, with 11 bases in between. Germline-derived CDR1 and CDR2 are GTSNPN and SVGIG (reference sequence). The CDR3 sequence: CAWSPGIGQPQHF. The CDR3 DNA is TGTGCCTGGAGTCCCGGGATAGGTCAGCCCCAGCATTTT.

V gene TRBV29-1 combines with J gene TRBJ2-5; D perhaps matches TRBD1 (5 bases). Germline CDR1 and CDR2: SQVTM and ANQGSEA. V was pared by 3 bases and J by 4 bases, with 12 bases between. The CDR3 loop spans 13 amino acids. CDR3 in amino acids: CSVDARVGETQYF. The CDR3 DNA reads as TGCAGCGTTGATGCCAGGGTAGGAGAGACCCAGTACTTC.

The chain links TRBV19 to TRBJ2-3, with 9 bases lining up with TRBD2. The CDR3 is made up of 16 amino acids. Germline V gene sequence: CDR1 LNHDA, CDR2 SQIVND (reference sequence). V gave up 7 bases and J gave up 6 bases; unmatched junction bases: 14. The CDR3 region is CASTKPGTSREDTQYF. DNA for the CDR3: TGTGCCAGTACAAAGCCCGGGACTAGCAGGGAGGATACGCAGTATTTT.

This chain joins TRBV6-5 and TRBJ1-1, with D perhaps TRBD1 (6 bases). This CDR3 has 13 amino acids. Germline V gene lookup returns CDR1 MNHEY and CDR2 SVGAGI. V was trimmed by 2 bases and J by 10 bases, leaving 14 bases between them. The CDR3 DNA reads TGTGCCAGCAGTTACGACCGGGGAGGGGGAGCTTTCTTT. Its protein is CASSYDRGGGAFF.

The CDR3 bases are TGTGCCAGCAGGCACCACCCACTAGCGAGCTCCTACAATGAGCAGTTCTTC. Translating it yields CASRHHPLASSYNEQFF. J is TRBJ2-1 and V is TRBV27; 7 bases agree with TRBD2. The J segment lost 0 bases and the V segment lost 6 bases, leaving 11 bases of the junction unmatched. This CDR3 is 17 amino acids long. Germline-derived CDR1 and CDR2 are MNHEY and SMNVEV (reference sequence).